This T cell receptor beta chain was found in a study of T cell changes during pregnancy in multiple sclerosis (dated by TCRdb to between 2019 and 2020). In the study overall: In women with multiple sclerosis, the researchers looked at how the T cell repertoire shifted as pregnancy progressed.

The count of this clone is one. It lacks a known antigen. No per-base quality is available; no much larger clone lies one base away. Libraries were constructed by the immunoSEQ multiplex PCR assay. The table was pulled from immuneACCESS by TCRdb, which kept in-frame rearrangements only. Such tables lose some clones; where checked, under half of the loss comes from unresolved V genes, and the rest has no known cause. The sample yields some 34,000 clones; around 92% were counted once. About 0.45% of the sample belongs to the ten largest clones. Measured from the cysteine to the phenylalanine, the CDR3 is 16 residues long. CDR3 DNA is the only sequence kept; it has 48 bases, read in frame from the first base. V loses 1 base of germline sequence and J loses 4 bases, and the interval between the two ends is 16 bases. In the germline V gene, CDR1 corresponds to SGHNT and CDR2 to YENEEA.

The sequenced sample was CD4+ T cells from peripheral blood mononuclear cells, obtained in the third trimester of pregnancy. The rearranged chain carries TRBV11-3 and TRBJ1-2, with the identity of the D gene unclear. The sequence derives from a female donor in good health, enrolled as a control in a pregnancy study. DNA sequence: TGTGCCAGCAGCTTAGCCGGGATTCCCTCCACCTATGGCTACACCTTC. It codes for CASSLAGIPSTYGYTF.